Shown below are 18 T cell receptor beta chains from a single sample sequenced in a study of blood T cell repertoires in COVID-19. This table comes from immunoSEQ multiplex PCR, and its TCRdb copy is limited to in-frame clones, with some not included. The sample lists some 75,000 clones; roughly 84% were seen once. Sequenced sample: peripheral blood. The receptor source for this set is a man aged 65-85 years with active or convalescent COVID-19.

This clone occurred a few times. V is TRBV5-1 and J is TRBJ2-2, with a weak D call TRBD1 (6 bases). The length of the CDR3 is 15 residues. The V end lost 0 bases, the J end lost 4 bases, and 10 bases lay between the germline ends. Germline CDR1 SGHRS, CDR2 YFSETQ. The CDR3 region has the DNA TGCGCCAGCAGCTTGGAGCAGGGGAGCACCGGGGAGCTGTTTTTT. Translated: CASSLEQGSTGELFF.

This chain joins TRBV19 and TRBJ1-2, with D tentatively TRBD1 (6 bases). Germline V lookup: CDR1 LNHDA, CDR2 SQIVND (reference sequence). V lost 0 bases, J lost 6 bases, and 11 bases lay in between. The CDR3 has 14 amino acids. The CDR3 nucleotides are TGTGCCAGTAGTATAGACAGGGGATGGAATGGCTACACCTTC. Its protein product is CASSIDRGWNGYTF.

The chain is built from TRBV5-1 and TRBJ1-2; perhaps TRBD1 as D (5 bases). V was cut by 2 bases and J by 3 bases, with 11 bases left in between. CDR1 is SGHRS and CDR2 is YFSETQ in the germline V gene. The CDR3 is made up of 14 amino acids. The CDR3 nucleotides read TGCGCCAGCAGCTTTACCGCGACAGACTATGGCTACACCTTC. This sequence encodes CASSFTATDYGYTF.

The J gene is TRBJ2-5, the V gene TRBV12-3 or TRBV12-4; D is perhaps TRBD2 (6 bases). This CDR3 has 13 residues. Deletions cut 6 bases from V and 5 bases from J, with 13 bases between. CDR3 in DNA: TGTGCCAGCAGCCGCGGGGTCCGGGAGACCCAGTACTTC. Translation gives CASSRGVRETQYF.

This chain uses TRBV7-2 with TRBJ2-3; D possibly corresponds to TRBD2 (5 bases). CDR1 and CDR2 from the germline V gene are SGHTA and FQGNSA. The CDR3 contains 16 residues. Trimming shortened V by 0 bases and J by 6 bases, and 16 bases separated the two germline ends. CDR3 nucleotides: TGTGCCAGCAGCTTAGCTGGCGACTACCGCTTGGATACGCAGTATTTT. Translated: CASSLAGDYRLDTQYF.

V usage is TRBV30 and J usage is TRBJ2-7; TRBD1 matches 12 bases. V lost 0 bases to trimming and J lost 7 bases; unmatched junction nucleotides: 7. Germline lookup yields CDR1 GTSNPN and CDR2 SVGIG (reference sequence). CDR3 length: 15 residues. CDR3 coding DNA: TGTGCCTGGAGTGTATTGGGACAGGGGGCGCTGGAGCAGTACTTC. Translating it yields CAWSVLGQGALEQYF.

The chain is built from TRBV2 and TRBJ1-1; maybe TRBD1 (6 bases). This CDR3 region has 14 residues. The V end lost 4 bases, the J end lost 5 bases, and 14 bases lay between the germline ends. In germline, CDR1 is SNHLY, CDR2 FYNNEI. The CDR3 loop is CASSAQGRGTEAFF. CDR3 nucleotide sequence: TGTGCCAGCAGTGCCCAGGGGAGGGGAACTGAAGCTTTCTTT.

The chain has TRBV30 and TRBJ2-7; TRBD2 matches at 9 bases. The CDR3 consists of 14 residues. Germline values: CDR1 GTSNPN, CDR2 SVGIG (reference sequence). With 0 bases clipped from V and 6 bases from J, the junction kept 6 bases outside the gene matches. This CDR3 is CAWSVSSGIIEQYF. The CDR3 coding sequence is TGTGCCTGGAGTGTATCTAGCGGGATCATCGAGCAGTACTTC.

V and J are TRBV7-2 and TRBJ1-5, with D perhaps matching TRBD1 (5 bases). The CDR3 contains 12 residues. The V gene lost 1 base and the J gene lost 9 bases, with 7 bases spanning the gap. Germline V lookup: CDR1 SGHTA, CDR2 FQGNSA. CDR3 sequence: CASSLVGLPQHF. The CDR3 DNA sequence: TGTGCCAGCAGCTTAGTGGGGCTGCCCCAGCATTTT.

The chain links TRBV7-6 to TRBJ1-1; TRBD1 is a possible D gene (5 bases). CDR1 and CDR2 (germline): SGHVS, FNYEAQ. This CDR3 region has 15 residues. Trimming left V 1 base short and J 1 base short, with 10 bases between. In DNA, the CDR3 is TGTGCCAGCAGCTTAGTGCCAGGGTCGAACACTGAAGCTTTCTTT. Protein sequence: CASSLVPGSNTEAFF.

V gene TRBV18 combines with J gene TRBJ1-2, with D possibly TRBD1 on 6 matching bases. This CDR3 contains 13 residues. Trimming pared 6 bases from V and 2 bases from J, leaving 10 bases between. Germline V CDR1 and CDR2: KGHSH, LQKENI. In DNA form, the CDR3 reads TGTGCCAGCTCCCGGGACAACAACTATGGCTACACCTTC. Residues: CASSRDNNYGYTF. The variable domain in full, with the rest retrieved from reference TRBV18 and TRBJ1-2, is NAGVMQNPRHLVRRRGQEARLRCSPMKGHSHVYWYRQLPEEGLKFMVYLQKENIIDESGMPKERFSAEFPKEGPSILRIQQVVRGDSAAYFCASSRDNNYGYTFGSGTRLTVV.

The chain uses TRBV11-3 and TRBJ2-1; the match to TRBD2 covers 10 bases. J lost 4 bases, V lost 5 bases, and 5 bases had no gene match. The CDR3 covers 15 residues. Per germline, CDR1 SGHNT and CDR2 YENEEA. CDR3 nucleotide sequence: TGTGCCAGCAGCCAAGGACTAGCGGCATACAATGAGCAGTTCTTC. Translating it yields CASSQGLAAYNEQFF. Variable domain in full (rest from reference TRBV11-3 and TRBJ2-1): EAGVVQSPRYKIIEKKQPVAFWCNPISGHNTLYWYLQNLGQGPELLIRYENEEAVDDSQLPKDRFSAERLKGVDSTLKIQPAELGDSAVYLCASSQGLAAYNEQFFGPGTRLTVL.

The rearrangement uses TRBV6-5 and TRBJ2-3, with D unclear. This CDR3 spans 12 amino acids. Trimming cost V 5 bases and J 6 bases, with 9 bases left between them. CDR1 is MNHEY, CDR2 SVGAGI, per germline. Here the CDR3 DNA reads TGTGCCAGCAGTCGACCCGGGGATACGCAGTATTTT. This gives the protein CASSRPGDTQYF.

The chain links TRBV7-9 to TRBJ2-1; 8 bases are a match to TRBD1. CDR1 is SEHNR and CDR2 is FQNEAQ in the germline V gene (reference sequence). Trimming took 7 bases from V and 5 from J; bases not matched to a gene: 10. The CDR3 covers 15 residues. This chain's CDR3 is CASTPQGASDNEQFF. The DNA of the CDR3 is TGTGCCAGCACCCCTCAGGGGGCGTCGGACAATGAGCAGTTCTTC.

The V and J genes are TRBV28 and TRBJ1-2, with D uncertain. This CDR3 has 13 residues. V lost 2 bases and J lost 8, with 12 bases in between. Per germline, CDR1 MDHEN and CDR2 SYDVKM. CDR3 protein: CASSLAQARGYTF. CDR3 coding DNA: TGTGCCAGCAGTTTAGCTCAGGCTCGGGGCTACACCTTC.

The chain joins TRBV5-1 to TRBJ1-3, with a weak D call TRBD1 (6 bases). CDR3 length: 15 residues. Trimming removed 0 bases from V and 0 bases from J, with 7 bases in between. The V gene's germline CDR1 is SGHRS and CDR2 YFSETQ. For the CDR3, the DNA is TGCGCCAGCAGCTTGGGGACAGCCTCTGGAAACACCATATATTTT. Translation gives CASSLGTASGNTIYF.

The V and J genes are TRBV6-6 and TRBJ2-2; the match to TRBD1 covers 9 bases. The germline V gene has CDR1 MNHNY and CDR2 SVGAGI (reference sequence). This CDR3 contains 15 residues. The V segment lost 6 bases and the J segment 5 bases; nucleotides outside the gene matches: 7. The chain's CDR3 is CASSPGTGLTGELFF. The CDR3 DNA reads as TGTGCCAGCAGCCCCGGGACAGGGCTTACCGGGGAGCTGTTTTTT.

V is TRBV5-4 and J is TRBJ2-7, with no clear D. V was shortened by 4 bases and J by 0 bases, with 2 bases between the two germline ends. Germline V gene data show CDR1 as SGHNT and CDR2 as YYREEE (reference sequence). The CDR3 has 11 amino acids. The CDR3 region is CASSRSYEQYF. DNA of the CDR3: TGTGCCAGCAGCCGCTCCTACGAGCAGTACTTC.